This TCR beta chain emerged from a study of blood T cell repertoires in COVID-19. The CDR3 sequence is 16 residues long. Germline V lookup: CDR1 MNHNS, CDR2 SASEGT. Trimming removed 0 bases from V and 0 bases from J, with 9 bases in between. Authors' processing steps: Researchers report that nucleated cell counts were estimated from reference gene primer amplification. The table came from immunoSEQ multiplex PCR; TCRdb's copy has only in-frame clones and leaves some out. The V and J calls and the clone size are those of that table, but D and trimming were determined from the DNA. The table has about 270,000 clones, about 88% seen once.

The sample was peripheral blood. This TCR came from a human donor with COVID-19, enrolled during active disease. The donor label of this sample is uncertain. The chain joins TRBV6-1 to TRBJ1-3, with D possibly matching TRBD1 (5 bases). CDR3 residues: CASSEAGRHSGNTIYF. The DNA for the CDR3 is TGTGCCAGCAGTGAAGCGGGGCGCCACTCTGGAAACACCATATATTTT.